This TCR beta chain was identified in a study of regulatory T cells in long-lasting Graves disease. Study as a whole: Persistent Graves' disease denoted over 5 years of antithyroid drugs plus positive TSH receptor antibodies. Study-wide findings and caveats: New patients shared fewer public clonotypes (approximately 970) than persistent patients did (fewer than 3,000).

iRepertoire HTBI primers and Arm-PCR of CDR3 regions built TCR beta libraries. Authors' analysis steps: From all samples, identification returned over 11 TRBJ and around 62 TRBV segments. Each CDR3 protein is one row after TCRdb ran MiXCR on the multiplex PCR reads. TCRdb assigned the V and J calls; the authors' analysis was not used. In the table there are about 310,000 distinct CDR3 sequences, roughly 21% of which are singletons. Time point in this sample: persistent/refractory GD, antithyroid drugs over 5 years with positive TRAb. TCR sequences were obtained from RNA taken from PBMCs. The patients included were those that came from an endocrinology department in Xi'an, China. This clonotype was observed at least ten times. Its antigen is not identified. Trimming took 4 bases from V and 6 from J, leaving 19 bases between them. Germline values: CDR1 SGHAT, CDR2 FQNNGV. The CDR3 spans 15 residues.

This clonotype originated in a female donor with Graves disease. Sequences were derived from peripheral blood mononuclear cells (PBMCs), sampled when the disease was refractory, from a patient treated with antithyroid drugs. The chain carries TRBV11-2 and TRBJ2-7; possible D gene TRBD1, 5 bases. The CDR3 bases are TGTGCCAGCAGCTCCCCCCAATCCAGGGTTTCCGAGCAGTACTTC. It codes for CASSSPQSRVSEQYF. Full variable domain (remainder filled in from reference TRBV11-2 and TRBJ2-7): EAGVAQSPRYKIIEKRQSVAFWCNPISGHATLYWYQQILGQGPKLLIQFQNNGVVDDSQLPKDRFSAERLKGVDSTLKIQPAKLEDSAVYLCASSSPQSRVSEQYFGPGTRLTVT.